Shown below are 27 T cell receptor beta chains from a single sample sequenced in a study of Ad26.COV2.S vaccination and SARS-CoV-2 variants. The protocol was immunoSEQ multiplex PCR, while the TCRdb copy is restricted to in-frame clones and leaves out a portion. The repertoire holds approximately 480,000 clones, with roughly 87% as singletons. Regarding treatment: approximately 18 received Ad26.COV2.S at low or high dose, single or two shots; 5 received placebo; per-sample allocation not given. Day 63 after the first injection of vaccine or placebo was the sampling time. The sequences come from peripheral blood, collected in a trial of Ad26.COV2.S vaccine versus placebo. The source of these receptors is a person between 18 and 65 years old who received the Ad26.COV2.S COVID-19 vaccine or a placebo.

V is TRBV5-4 and J is TRBJ2-5; 10 nucleotides align to TRBD2. Unmatched junction bases numbered 4, after V lost 0 bases and J lost 5 bases. The CDR3 is 15 amino acids. The germline CDR1 and CDR2 sequences are SGHNT and YYREEE (reference sequence). CDR3 bases: TGTGCCAGCAGCTTGGCTAGCGGGAGATGGGAGACCCAGTACTTC. Residues: CASSLASGRWETQYF.

The rearrangement links TRBV6-6 to TRBJ1-1; D may be TRBD1 (5 bases). Per the germline V gene, CDR1 is MNHNY and CDR2 is SVGAGI (reference sequence). V was clipped by 5 bases and J by 4 bases, with 23 bases between them. The CDR3 length is 17 residues. The CDR3 here is CASSPPQSGTWGTEAFF. CDR3 sequence (DNA): TGTGCCAGCAGTCCGCCCCAGAGTGGGACTTGGGGCACTGAAGCTTTCTTT.

This sequence joins TRBV30 and TRBJ2-7, with 8 nucleotides matching TRBD2. The CDR3 consists of 14 residues. Germline V gene sequence: CDR1 GTSNPN, CDR2 SVGIG (reference sequence). Trimming at V came to 3 bases and at J to 4 bases, leaving 8 bases not matched to a gene. CDR3 DNA sequence: TGTGCCTGGAGGGGCAGGCTAGCGGGTTACGAGCAGTACTTC. This encodes CAWRGRLAGYEQYF.

This rearrangement joins TRBV2 to TRBJ1-4; possible D gene TRBD1, 6 bases. V was shortened by 6 bases and J by 5 bases, with 10 bases between the two germline ends. This CDR3 has 13 residues. Germline CDR1 is SNHLY and CDR2 is FYNNEI. The DNA of the CDR3 is TGTGCCAGCAGGGGGGGCCCCAATGAAAAACTGTTTTTT. Its translation is CASRGGPNEKLFF.

The chain has TRBV10-3 and TRBJ2-1, with D possibly TRBD2 on 6 matching bases. The length of the CDR3 is 15 residues. Germline V gene lookup returns CDR1 ENHRY and CDR2 SYGVKD. Trimming cost V 0 bases and J 12 bases, with 18 bases left between them. This chain's CDR3 is CAISESNAPGLGQFF. In DNA, the CDR3 is TGTGCCATCAGTGAGTCGAACGCCCCGGGACTTGGGCAGTTCTTC.

V is TRBV5-1 and J is TRBJ2-1, with D maybe TRBD2 (7 bases). Trimming pared 4 bases from V and 8 bases from J, leaving 16 bases between. CDR3 length: 14 residues. Germline lookup yields CDR1 SGHRS and CDR2 YFSETQ. The CDR3 sequence is CASSGGALWDEQFF. In DNA form, the CDR3 reads TGCGCCAGCAGCGGGGGGGCTCTCTGGGATGAGCAGTTCTTC.

This chain links TRBV7-2 with TRBJ2-3; tentative D call: TRBD2 (6 bases). The germline V and J ends were trimmed by 5 bases and 1 base, with 13 bases remaining between them. This CDR3 contains 15 residues. Per germline, CDR1 SGHTA and CDR2 FQGNSA. In nucleotides, the CDR3 is TGTGCCAGCAGCCGCCGAGGGACTGGCACAGATACGCAGTATTTT. Its translation: CASSRRGTGTDTQYF.

The J gene is TRBJ2-3, the V gene TRBV7-8; 13 bases match TRBD2. The CDR3 length is 16 residues. V trimming: 3 bases; J trimming: 5 bases; junction bases outside the gene matches: 5. Looked up from germline, CDR1 is SGHVS and CDR2 is FQNEAQ. This CDR3 reads CASSFYRLAGGDTQYF. CDR3 DNA: TGTGCCAGCAGCTTTTACCGACTAGCGGGGGGAGATACGCAGTATTTT.

The chain couples TRBV25-1 to TRBJ1-1; maybe TRBD1 (5 bases). The CDR3 covers 13 residues. V shed 10 bases and J shed 4 bases, with 16 bases lying between them. In germline, CDR1 is MGHDK, CDR2 SYGVNS. CDR3 coding DNA: TGTGCCACTCAGGGTGCAGCCTTCACTGAAGCTTTCTTT. Translated: CATQGAAFTEAFF.

The CDR3 loop is CASSPRGETQYF. The CDR3 coding sequence is TGTGCCAGCTCACCCAGGGGGGAGACCCAGTACTTC. The gene calls are TRBV18 and TRBJ2-5; 7 bases match TRBD1. The length of the CDR3 is 12 residues. V lost 3 bases, J lost 5 bases, and 0 bases stayed unmatched. Germline loops: CDR1 KGHSH, CDR2 LQKENI. Drawing the rest from reference TRBV18 and TRBJ2-5, the complete variable domain is NAGVMQNPRHLVRRRGQEARLRCSPMKGHSHVYWYRQLPEEGLKFMVYLQKENIIDESGMPKERFSAEFPKEGPSILRIQQVVRGDSAAYFCASSPRGETQYFGPGTRLLVL.

The rearrangement links TRBV7-2 to TRBJ2-2, with D perhaps TRBD2 (5 bases). The CDR3 is made up of 14 amino acids. Between the trimmed V and J ends, which lost 5 bases and 6 bases, there was a span of 13 bases. In germline, CDR1 is SGHTA, CDR2 FQGNSA. The CDR3 DNA reads TGTGCCAGCAGCCAGTTCGGGGAGCCCGGGGAGCTGTTTTTT. It specifies CASSQFGEPGELFF.

The gene calls are TRBV12-3 or TRBV12-4 and TRBJ1-2; D might be TRBD1 (5 bases). Trimming took off 7 bases at V and 8 bases at J, with 17 bases between the two ends. The CDR3 is 13 amino acids. The CDR3 here is CASTSTGTWGYTF. The CDR3, as DNA: TGTGCCAGCACCTCAACCGGGACTTGGGGCTACACCTTC.

This chain links TRBV6-6 with TRBJ2-7; 8 bases match TRBD1. V lost 6 bases to trimming and J lost 7 bases; unmatched junction nucleotides: 5. CDR3 size: 12 residues. Germline V gene data show CDR1 as MNHNY and CDR2 as SVGAGI (reference sequence). CDR3 loop: CASSRTGGEQYF. CDR3 nucleotides: TGTGCCAGCAGCCGCACAGGGGGGGAGCAGTACTTC.

The rearrangement joins TRBV12-3 or TRBV12-4 to TRBJ2-3; no clear D gene. Trimming removed 4 bases from V and 4 bases from J, with 9 bases in between. The CDR3 contains 13 residues. The CDR3 DNA sequence: TGTGCCAGCAGTTCTCGGCGTCCAGATACGCAGTATTTT. Translating gives CASSSRRPDTQYF.

The V gene is TRBV20-1, the J gene TRBJ2-3; D is perhaps TRBD2 (6 bases). This CDR3 has 15 residues. Trimming took 3 bases from V and 0 from J, leaving 13 bases between them. From germline, CDR1 is DFQATT and CDR2 SNEGSKA (reference sequence). DNA for the CDR3: TGCAGTGCTAGTTTTCCGCGGGGCAGCACAGATACGCAGTATTTT. This encodes CSASFPRGSTDTQYF.

This clone was counted a single time. The rearrangement joins TRBV5-6 to TRBJ1-2; D ambiguous. The V and J ends lost 4 bases and 5 bases respectively, with 15 bases between them. Germline CDR1 and CDR2: SGHDT and YYEEEE. The CDR3 spans 14 residues. CDR3 loop: CASSTGNGVYGYTF. CDR3 DNA: TGTGCCAGCAGCACCGGAAACGGCGTATATGGCTACACCTTC.

The rearrangement links TRBV2 to TRBJ1-2; D perhaps matches TRBD1 (5 bases). The CDR3 runs 18 residues. CDR1 is SNHLY and CDR2 is FYNNEI in the germline V gene. Trimming took off 6 bases at V and 7 bases at J, with 30 bases between the two ends. The CDR3 loop reads CASSLNTPARVWRFGYTF. CDR3 DNA sequence: TGTGCCAGCAGCCTGAACACACCCGCCAGGGTCTGGAGGTTTGGCTACACCTTC. The full variable domain, in which reference TRBV2 and TRBJ1-2 provide the parts outside the CDR3, is EPEVTQTPSHQVTQMGQEVILRCVPISNHLYFYWYRQILGQKVEFLVSFYNNEISEKSEIFDDQFSVERPDGSNFTLKIRSTKLEDSAMYFCASSLNTPARVWRFGYTFGSGTRLTVV.

The rearrangement uses TRBV9 and TRBJ2-1, with D maybe TRBD1 (5 bases). With 1 base removed from V and 6 bases from J, the gap between germline ends came to 17 bases. The CDR3 is made up of 16 amino acids. Germline assignment: CDR1 SGDLS and CDR2 YYNGEE. The CDR3 here is CASSVTFSGRSNEQFF. The CDR3 DNA reads TGTGCCAGCAGCGTAACATTCTCAGGGCGGAGCAATGAGCAGTTCTTC.

This rearrangement joins TRBV6-2 or TRBV6-3 to TRBJ2-7, with D possibly matching TRBD1 (5 bases). Trimming stripped 5 bases from V and 9 bases from J, with 14 bases between. Germline CDR1 is MNHEY and CDR2 is SVGEGT. The CDR3 sequence is 12 residues long. The chain's CDR3 is CASSPDRSGQYF. DNA of the CDR3: TGTGCCAGCAGTCCCGACAGATCGGGGCAGTACTTC.

V usage is TRBV10-3 and J usage is TRBJ2-1; D not certain. The V gene's germline CDR1 is ENHRY and CDR2 SYGVKD. The CDR3 is made up of 17 amino acids. V dropped 3 bases and J dropped 5 bases, with 20 bases sitting between them. CDR3 amino acids: CAISETLEAAYHNEQFF. As DNA, the CDR3 is TGTGCCATCAGTGAAACCCTAGAGGCAGCTTACCACAATGAGCAGTTCTTC.

V gene TRBV29-1 combines with J gene TRBJ1-4; 10 positions match TRBD1. Looked up from germline, CDR1 is SQVTM and CDR2 is ANQGSEA. With V trimmed by 0 bases and J by 7 bases, 17 bases remained unmatched. The CDR3 is 19 amino acids. The CDR3 spells CSVEDRVRTGGLGVEKLFF. DNA for the CDR3: TGCAGCGTTGAAGATCGGGTTAGGACAGGGGGACTCGGAGTTGAAAAACTGTTTTTT.

The chain combines TRBV28 with TRBJ1-2; perhaps TRBD1 as D (6 bases). The CDR3 loop spans 15 amino acids. V was clipped by 5 bases and J by 4 bases, with 17 bases between them. Germline V gives CDR1 MDHEN, CDR2 SYDVKM. The CDR3 DNA reads as TGTGCCAGCAGTCCCGGGGCAGGGGCTCCCTATGGCTACACCTTC. It is translated as CASSPGAGAPYGYTF.

The chain recombines TRBV21-1 with TRBJ2-5; the table's D call TRBD2 went unverified against the DNA. TRBV21-1 is shown as a pseudogene. The CDR3 length is 15 residues. CDR3 nucleotides: TGTGCCAGCAGCGCCTTCGATGCGGGAGAGGAGACCCAGTACTTC. Translating it yields CASSAFDAGEETQYF.

The chain joins TRBV6-5 to TRBJ2-7; the D gene is possibly TRBD2 (6 bases). Trimming took off 2 bases at V and 6 bases at J, with 14 bases between the two ends. The CDR3 totals 14 residues. CDR1 MNHEY and CDR2 SVGAGI come from the germline V gene. Here the CDR3 DNA reads TGTGCCAGCAGTTACGTCCGGGAGCAGGGCGAGCAGTACTTC. Its protein product is CASSYVREQGEQYF.

The chain employs TRBV3-1 (or the pseudogene TRBV3-2) and TRBJ2-2, with TRBD2 identical over 8 bases. CDR3 length equals 16 residues. The J segment lost 7 bases and the V segment lost 4 bases, leaving 11 bases of the junction unmatched. Germline CDR1 is LGHDT and CDR2 is YNNKEL (reference sequence). This CDR3 is CASSRSGGRLGGELFF. Written as DNA, the CDR3 is TGTGCCAGCAGCCGATCTGGCGGGAGGCTGGGCGGGGAGCTGTTTTTT.

The rearrangement uses TRBV19 and TRBJ1-5, with 7 nucleotides matching TRBD1. Germline trimming cut 6 bases from V and 6 bases from J; bases unmatched to any gene: 5. The CDR3 sequence is 13 residues long. The germline V gene has CDR1 LNHDA and CDR2 SQIVND (reference sequence). The CDR3 protein is CASSEGGTQPQHF. The CDR3 nucleotides are TGTGCCAGTAGCGAAGGGGGCACTCAGCCCCAGCATTTT.

The rearrangement uses TRBV5-6 and TRBJ1-3; maybe TRBD1 (6 bases). Germline CDR1 SGHDT, CDR2 YYEEEE. V shed 4 bases and J shed 4 bases, with 24 bases lying between them. The CDR3 length is 18 residues. The CDR3 nucleotides read TGTGCCAGCAGCCCGGAACAGGGACCAGTCGGTAAAGGAAACACCATATATTTT. It specifies CASSPEQGPVGKGNTIYF.